This TCR beta chain was retrieved from a study of identical twins. V gave up 3 bases and J gave up 3 bases; unmatched junction bases: 6. The CDR3 extends over 15 amino acids. Germline CDR1 reads SGDLS; CDR2 reads YYNGEE. MiXCR, run by TCRdb on the 5' RACE reads, gives a single entry per CDR3 protein. The data contain 450,000 or so distinct CDR3 sequences, about 18% of them seen just once; the ten biggest clones take up approximately 12%. The sequence was obtained from a man aged 45-60 years in good health. The chain recombines TRBV9 with TRBJ2-7; 10 nucleotides match TRBD1. Sequences were obtained from naive T cells sorted from blood. In DNA, the CDR3 is TGTGCCAGCAGCGCATCCGGGACAGGGGTCTACGAGCAGTACTTC. Amino acids: CASSASGTGVYEQYF.